This T cell receptor beta chain was recorded in a study of blood T cell repertoires in COVID-19. Study-wide background: Sites in the United States, Italy and Spain provided acute and convalescent COVID-19 samples. The analysed material was cDNA or gDNA that came from T cells, B-cell-depleted T cells, or PBMCs.

This clone has a single count. Original processing methods: Reference gene primers were amplified, and this amplification served to estimate nucleated cell counts. Libraries were prepared by immunoSEQ multiplex PCR; TCRdb keeps only in-frame clonotypes and omits some of them. The V and J calls and the clone size are those of that table, but D and trimming were determined from the DNA. The table has over 100,000 clones, more than 65% seen once. The V and J ends lost 5 bases and 5 bases, in that order; junction bases with no gene match: 12. The CDR3 runs 17 residues. Germline V gene lookup returns CDR1 MDHEN and CDR2 SYDVKM.

Material for sequencing was peripheral blood. V is TRBV28 and J is TRBJ1-1, with 12 bases identical to TRBD1. The sequence came from a woman aged 80 or older with active or convalescent COVID-19. The CDR3 coding sequence is TGTGCCAGCAGTGCGCCCCGGGACAGGGGGCGGCGGACTGAAGCTTTCTTT. This sequence encodes CASSAPRDRGRRTEAFF.